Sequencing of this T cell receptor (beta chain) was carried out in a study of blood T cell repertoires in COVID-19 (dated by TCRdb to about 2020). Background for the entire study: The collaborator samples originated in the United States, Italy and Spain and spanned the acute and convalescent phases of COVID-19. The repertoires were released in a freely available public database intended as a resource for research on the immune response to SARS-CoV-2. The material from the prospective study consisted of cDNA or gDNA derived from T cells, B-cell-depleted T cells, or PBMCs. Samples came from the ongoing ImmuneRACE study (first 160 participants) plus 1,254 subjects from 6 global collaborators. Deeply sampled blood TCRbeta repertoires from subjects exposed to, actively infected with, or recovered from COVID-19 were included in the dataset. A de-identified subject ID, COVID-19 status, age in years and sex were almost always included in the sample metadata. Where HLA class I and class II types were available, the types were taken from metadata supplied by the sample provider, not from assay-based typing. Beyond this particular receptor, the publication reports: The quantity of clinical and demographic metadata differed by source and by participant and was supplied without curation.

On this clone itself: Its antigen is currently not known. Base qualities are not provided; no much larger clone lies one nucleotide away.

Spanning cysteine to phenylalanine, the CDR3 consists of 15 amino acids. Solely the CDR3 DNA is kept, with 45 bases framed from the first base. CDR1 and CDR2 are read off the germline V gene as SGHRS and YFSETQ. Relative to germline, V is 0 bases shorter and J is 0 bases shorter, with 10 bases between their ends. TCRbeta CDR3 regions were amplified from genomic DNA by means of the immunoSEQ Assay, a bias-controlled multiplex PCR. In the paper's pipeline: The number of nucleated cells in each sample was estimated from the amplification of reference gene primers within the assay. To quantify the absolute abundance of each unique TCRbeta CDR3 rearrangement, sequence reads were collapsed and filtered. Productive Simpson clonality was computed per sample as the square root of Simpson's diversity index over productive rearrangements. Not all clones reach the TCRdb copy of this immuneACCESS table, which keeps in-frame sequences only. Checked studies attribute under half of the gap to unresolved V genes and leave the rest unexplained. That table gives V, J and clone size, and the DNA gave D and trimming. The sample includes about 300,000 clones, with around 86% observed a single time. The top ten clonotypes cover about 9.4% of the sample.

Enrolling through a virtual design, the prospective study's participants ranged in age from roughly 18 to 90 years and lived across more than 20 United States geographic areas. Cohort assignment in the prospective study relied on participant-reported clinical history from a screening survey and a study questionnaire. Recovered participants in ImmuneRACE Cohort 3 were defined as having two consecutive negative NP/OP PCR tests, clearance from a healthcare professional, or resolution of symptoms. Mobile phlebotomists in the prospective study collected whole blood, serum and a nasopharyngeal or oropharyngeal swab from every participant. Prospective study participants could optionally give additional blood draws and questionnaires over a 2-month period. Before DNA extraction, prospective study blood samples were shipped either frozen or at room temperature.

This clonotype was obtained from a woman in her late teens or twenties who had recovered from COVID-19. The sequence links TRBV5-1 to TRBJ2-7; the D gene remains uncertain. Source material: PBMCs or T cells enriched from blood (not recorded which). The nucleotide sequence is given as TGCGCCAGCAGCTTGGGGGCAGCCAACTCCTACGAGCAGTACTTC. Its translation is CASSLGAANSYEQYF. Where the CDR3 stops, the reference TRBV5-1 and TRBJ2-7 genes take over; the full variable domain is KAGVTQTPRYLIKTRGQQVTLSCSPISGHRSVSWYQQTPGQGLQFLFEYFSETQRNKGNFPGRFSGRQFSNSRSEMNVSTLELGDSALYLCASSLGAANSYEQYFGPGTRLTVT.